One sample yielded the 6 T cell receptor beta chains listed below, sequenced in a study of T-cell reconstitution after alpha-beta-depleted transplantation in children. Library preparation (for TCRbeta) was performed with unique molecular identifiers. TCRdb fed the PCR reads into MiXCR, producing one record per CDR3 protein. The table shows about 90,000 distinct CDR3 sequences, with less than 20% occurring only once. The source material was PBMCs, mostly from graft donor cells, sampled 180 days after TCRalphabeta/CD19-depleted stem cell transplant. The receptors derive from a male patient aged 2-15 years who had a stem cell transplant for acute lymphoblastic leukemia, so the T cells may come from the graft donor.

This clonotype has only a few counts. The rearrangement uses TRBV5-1 and TRBJ2-2; no clear D. Germline V lookup: CDR1 SGHRS, CDR2 YFSETQ. The CDR3 runs 12 residues. Trimming shortened V by 7 bases and J by 2 bases, and 6 bases separated the two germline ends. The CDR3: CASHPNTGELFF. The CDR3, as DNA: TGCGCCAGCCATCCCAACACCGGGGAGCTGTTTTTT.

This clonotype was counted at least ten times. This chain links TRBV7-2 with TRBJ1-1; TRBD1 aligns across 7 bases. This CDR3 contains 17 residues. Trimming took 0 bases from V and 5 from J; bases not matched to a gene: 12. Germline assignment: CDR1 SGHTA and CDR2 FQGNSA. For the CDR3, the DNA is TGTGCCAGCAGCTTAGCCGGGACAGCGCCCGTCAGAACTGAAGCTTTCTTT. This encodes CASSLAGTAPVRTEAFF.

The chain uses TRBV6-1 and TRBJ2-3, with D perhaps TRBD1 (5 bases). The CDR3 loop spans 13 amino acids. Per germline, CDR1 MNHNS and CDR2 SASEGT. The ends were cut back, 7 bases at V and 5 bases at J, with 13 bases in the middle. The CDR3 DNA reads TGTGCCAGCACCCCCATACAGGAAGATACGCAGTATTTT. Protein product: CASTPIQEDTQYF.

The chain carries TRBV6-1 and TRBJ2-5; 7 bases match TRBD1. The trim removed 1 base at V and 1 base at J, leaving 3 bases unmatched. CDR1 and CDR2 from the germline V gene are MNHNS and SASEGT. The CDR3 runs 15 residues. CDR3 coding DNA: TGTGCCAGCAGTGAAGAGGCAGGGGGCCAAGAGACCCAGTACTTC. Protein product: CASSEEAGGQETQYF.

This sequence joins TRBV15 and TRBJ2-1; D gene ambiguous. The CDR3 extends over 17 amino acids. With 0 bases removed from V and 0 bases from J, the gap between germline ends came to 12 bases. Germline-derived CDR1 and CDR2 are LNHNV and YYDKDF (reference sequence). The CDR3 spells CATSRDRWASSYNEQFF. CDR3 bases: TGTGCCACCAGCAGAGATCGGTGGGCTAGCTCCTACAATGAGCAGTTCTTC. Drawing the rest from reference TRBV15 and TRBJ2-1, the complete variable domain is DAMVIQNPRYQVTQFGKPVTLSCSQTLNHNVMYWYQQKSSQAPKLLFHYYDKDFNNEADTPDNFQSRRPNTSFCFLDIRSPGLGDTAMYLCATSRDRWASSYNEQFFGPGTRLTVL.

There are a few counts of this clonotype. The rearrangement joins TRBV7-9 to TRBJ2-3; D perhaps matches TRBD2 (6 bases). CDR1 SEHNR and CDR2 FQNEAQ come from the germline V gene (reference sequence). Trimming removed 5 bases at V and 5 bases at J, with 20 bases between. There are 16 residues in the CDR3. CDR3 DNA: TGTGCCAGCAGCATCCGGGACTCCCGTGTGGTAGATACGCAGTATTTT. Translation gives CASSIRDSRVVDTQYF.